This T cell receptor (beta chain) emerged from a study of cytomegalovirus exposure and HLA in healthy donors. With 60 Vbeta and 13 Jbeta primers, the PCR was carried out. This table comes from immunoSEQ multiplex PCR, and its TCRdb copy is limited to in-frame clones, with some not included. The sample lists tens of thousands of clones, roughly 76% occurring once. The germline V gene has CDR1 SGHTA and CDR2 FQGTGA. The trim removed 5 bases at V and 4 bases at J, leaving 10 bases unmatched. The CDR3 is made up of 16 amino acids. What was sequenced was PBMCs. The rearrangement links TRBV7-3 to TRBJ2-2; 7 positions match TRBD1. The source of this sequence is a woman aged 40 to 55 in good health and CMV-seronegative. The CDR3 DNA is TGTGCCAGCAGCCCAGGGGGTAGCAGGGTCACCGGGGAGCTGTTTTTT. The encoded protein is CASSPGGSRVTGELFF.